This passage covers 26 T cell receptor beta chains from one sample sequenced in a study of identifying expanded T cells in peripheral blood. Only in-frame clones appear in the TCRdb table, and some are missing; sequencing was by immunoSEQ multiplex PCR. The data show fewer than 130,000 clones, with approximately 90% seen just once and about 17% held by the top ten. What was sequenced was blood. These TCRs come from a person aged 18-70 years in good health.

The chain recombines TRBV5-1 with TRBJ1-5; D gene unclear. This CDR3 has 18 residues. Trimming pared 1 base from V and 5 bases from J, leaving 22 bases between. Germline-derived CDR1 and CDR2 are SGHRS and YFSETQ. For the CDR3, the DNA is TGCGCCAGCAGCTTGAATTTACCTCAGGATCGGAACGATCAGCCCCAGCATTTT. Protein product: CASSLNLPQDRNDQPQHF.

The chain's CDR3 is CASSQSYSNQPQHF. In DNA, the CDR3 is TGTGCCAGCAGTCAAAGTTATAGCAATCAGCCCCAGCATTTT. The genes are TRBV5-5 and TRBJ1-5, with D hard to call. The CDR3 is 14 residues long. Germline loops: CDR1 SGHKS, CDR2 YYEKEE (reference sequence). Trimming shortened V by 5 bases and J by 0 bases, and 9 bases separated the two germline ends.

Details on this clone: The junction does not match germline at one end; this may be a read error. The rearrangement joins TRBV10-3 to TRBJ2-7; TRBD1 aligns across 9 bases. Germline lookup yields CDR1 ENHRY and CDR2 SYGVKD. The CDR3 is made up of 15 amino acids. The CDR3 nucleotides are TGTGCCAGCAGTCCCCCGGGACAGGGTAGGTACGAGCAGTACTTC. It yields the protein CASSPPGQGRYEQYF.

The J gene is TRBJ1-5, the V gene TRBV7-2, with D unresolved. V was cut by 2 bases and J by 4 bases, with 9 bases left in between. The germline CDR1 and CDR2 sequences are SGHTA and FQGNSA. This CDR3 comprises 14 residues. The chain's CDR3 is CASSLTPANQPQHF. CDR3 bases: TGTGCCAGCAGCTTAACCCCCGCGAATCAGCCCCAGCATTTT.

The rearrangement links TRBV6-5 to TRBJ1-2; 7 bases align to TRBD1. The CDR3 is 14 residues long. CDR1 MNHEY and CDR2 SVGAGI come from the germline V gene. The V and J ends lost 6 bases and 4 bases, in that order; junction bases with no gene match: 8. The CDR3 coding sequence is TGTGCCAGCAGCTCCACAGGGGCGGGCTATGGCTACACCTTC. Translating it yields CASSSTGAGYGYTF.

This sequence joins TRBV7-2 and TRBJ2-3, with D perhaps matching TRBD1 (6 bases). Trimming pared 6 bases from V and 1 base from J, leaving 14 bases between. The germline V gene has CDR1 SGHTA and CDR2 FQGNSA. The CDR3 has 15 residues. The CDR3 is CASRGLGAGTDTQYF. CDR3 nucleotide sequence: TGTGCCAGCAGAGGATTGGGGGCCGGCACAGATACGCAGTATTTT.

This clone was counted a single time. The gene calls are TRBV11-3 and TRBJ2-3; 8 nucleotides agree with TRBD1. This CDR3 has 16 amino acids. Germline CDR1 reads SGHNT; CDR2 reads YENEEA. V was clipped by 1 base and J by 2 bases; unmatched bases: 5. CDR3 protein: CASSLGARGLTDTQYF. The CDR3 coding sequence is TGTGCCAGCAGCTTAGGGGCCAGGGGGCTCACAGATACGCAGTATTTT. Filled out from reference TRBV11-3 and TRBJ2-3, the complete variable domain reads EAGVVQSPRYKIIEKKQPVAFWCNPISGHNTLYWYLQNLGQGPELLIRYENEEAVDDSQLPKDRFSAERLKGVDSTLKIQPAELGDSAVYLCASSLGARGLTDTQYFGPGTRLTVL.

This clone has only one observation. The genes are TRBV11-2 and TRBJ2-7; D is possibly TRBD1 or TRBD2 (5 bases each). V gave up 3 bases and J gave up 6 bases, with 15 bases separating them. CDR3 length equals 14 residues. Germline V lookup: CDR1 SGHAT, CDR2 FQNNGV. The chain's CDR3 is CASSFAWGKAEQYF. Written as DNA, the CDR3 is TGTGCCAGCAGCTTCGCTTGGGGGAAGGCCGAGCAGTACTTC.

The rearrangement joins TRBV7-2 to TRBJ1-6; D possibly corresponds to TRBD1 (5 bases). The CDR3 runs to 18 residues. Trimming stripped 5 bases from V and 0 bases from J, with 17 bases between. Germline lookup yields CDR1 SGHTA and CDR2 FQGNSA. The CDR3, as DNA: TGTGCCAGCAGCCCCCAGGCAGGGTATCGCTCCTATAATTCACCCCTCCACTTT. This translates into CASSPQAGYRSYNSPLHF.

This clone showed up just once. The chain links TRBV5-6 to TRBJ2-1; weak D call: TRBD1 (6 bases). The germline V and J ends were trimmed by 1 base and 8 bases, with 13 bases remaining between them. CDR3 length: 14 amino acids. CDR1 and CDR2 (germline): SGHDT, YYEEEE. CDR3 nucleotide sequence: TGTGCCAGCAGCTTGACAGGGCAAAAGGATGAGCAGTTCTTC. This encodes CASSLTGQKDEQFF.

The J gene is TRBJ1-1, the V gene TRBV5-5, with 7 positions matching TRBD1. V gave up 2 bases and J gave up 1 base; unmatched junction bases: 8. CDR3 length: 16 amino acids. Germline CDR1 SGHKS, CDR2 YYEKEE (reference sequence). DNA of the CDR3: TGTGCCAGCAGCTTCCTGGCGGGACAGCAGAACACTGAAGCTTTCTTT. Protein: CASSFLAGQQNTEAFF.

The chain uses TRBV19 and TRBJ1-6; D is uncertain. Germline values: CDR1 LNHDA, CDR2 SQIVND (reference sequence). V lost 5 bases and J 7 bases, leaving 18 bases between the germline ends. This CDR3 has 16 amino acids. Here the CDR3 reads CASSARLAAPNSPLHF. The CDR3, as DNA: TGTGCCAGTAGTGCCCGGCTGGCGGCCCCCAATTCACCCCTCCACTTT.

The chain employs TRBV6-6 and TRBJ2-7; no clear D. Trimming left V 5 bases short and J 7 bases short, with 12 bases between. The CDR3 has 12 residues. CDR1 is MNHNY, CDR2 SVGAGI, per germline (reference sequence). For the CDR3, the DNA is TGTGCCAGCAGTCCTCCCCTAGGGGAGCAGTACTTC. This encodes CASSPPLGEQYF.

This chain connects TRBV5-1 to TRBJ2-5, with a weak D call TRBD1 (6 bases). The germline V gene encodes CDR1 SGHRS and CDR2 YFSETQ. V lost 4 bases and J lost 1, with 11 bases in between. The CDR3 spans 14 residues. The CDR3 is CASSLRGGQETQYF. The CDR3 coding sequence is TGCGCCAGCAGCCTGCGAGGGGGCCAAGAGACCCAGTACTTC.

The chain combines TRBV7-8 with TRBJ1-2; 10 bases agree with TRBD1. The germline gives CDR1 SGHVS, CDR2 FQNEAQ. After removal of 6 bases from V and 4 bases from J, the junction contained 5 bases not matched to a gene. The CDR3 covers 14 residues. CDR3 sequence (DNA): TGTGCCAGCAGTTACGGACAGGGGGGCTATGGCTACACCTTC. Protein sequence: CASSYGQGGYGYTF.

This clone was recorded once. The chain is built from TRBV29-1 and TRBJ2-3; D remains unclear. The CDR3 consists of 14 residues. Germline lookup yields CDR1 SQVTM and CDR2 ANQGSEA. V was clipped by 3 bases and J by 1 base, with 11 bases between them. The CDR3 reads CSVEGMLGTDTQYF. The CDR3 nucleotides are TGCAGCGTTGAGGGAATGTTGGGCACAGATACGCAGTATTTT.

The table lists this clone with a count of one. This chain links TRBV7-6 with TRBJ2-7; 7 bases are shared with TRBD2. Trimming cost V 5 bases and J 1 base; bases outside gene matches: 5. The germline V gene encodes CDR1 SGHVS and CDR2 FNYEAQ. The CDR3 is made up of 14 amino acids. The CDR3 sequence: CASSPWEGSYEQYF. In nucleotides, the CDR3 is TGTGCCAGCAGCCCTTGGGAGGGATCCTACGAGCAGTACTTC.

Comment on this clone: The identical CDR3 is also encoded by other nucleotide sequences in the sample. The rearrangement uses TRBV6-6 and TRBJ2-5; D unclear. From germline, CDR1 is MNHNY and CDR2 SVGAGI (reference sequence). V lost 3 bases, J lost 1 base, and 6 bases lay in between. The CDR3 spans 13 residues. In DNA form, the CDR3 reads TGTGCCAGCAGTTATAGGTTCCAAGAGACCCAGTACTTC. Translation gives CASSYRFQETQYF.

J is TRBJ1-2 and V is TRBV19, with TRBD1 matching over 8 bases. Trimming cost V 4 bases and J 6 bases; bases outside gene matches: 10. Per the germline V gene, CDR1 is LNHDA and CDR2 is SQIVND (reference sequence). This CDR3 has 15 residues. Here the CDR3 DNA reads TGTGCCAGTAGTACGGACAGGGCGGTTTTCAATGGCTACACCTTC. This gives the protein CASSTDRAVFNGYTF.

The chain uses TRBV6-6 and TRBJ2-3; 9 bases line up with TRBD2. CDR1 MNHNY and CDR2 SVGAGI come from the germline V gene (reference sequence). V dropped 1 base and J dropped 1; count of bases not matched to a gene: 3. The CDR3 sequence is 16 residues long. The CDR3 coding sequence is TGTGCCAGCAGTTACTATCGGACTAGCGGCACAGATACGCAGTATTTT. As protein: CASSYYRTSGTDTQYF.

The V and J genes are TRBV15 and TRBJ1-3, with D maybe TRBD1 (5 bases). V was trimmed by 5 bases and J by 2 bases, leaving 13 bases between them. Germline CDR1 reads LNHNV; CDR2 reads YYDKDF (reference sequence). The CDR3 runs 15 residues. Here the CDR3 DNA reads TGTGCCACCAGCTCGAGACGGGGGGCTGGAAACACCATATATTTT. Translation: CATSSRRGAGNTIYF.

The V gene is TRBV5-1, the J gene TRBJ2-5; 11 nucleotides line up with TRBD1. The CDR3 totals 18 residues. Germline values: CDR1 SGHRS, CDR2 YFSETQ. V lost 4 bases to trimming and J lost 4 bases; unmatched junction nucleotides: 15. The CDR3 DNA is TGCGCCAGCAGCCACCTTGGACAGGGGGCTGGGGGTGCAGAGACCCAGTACTTC. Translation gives CASSHLGQGAGGAETQYF.

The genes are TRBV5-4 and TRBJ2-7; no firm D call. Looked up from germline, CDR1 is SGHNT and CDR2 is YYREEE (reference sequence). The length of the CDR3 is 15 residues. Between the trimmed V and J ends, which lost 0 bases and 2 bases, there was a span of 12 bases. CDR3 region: CASSLEGVVAYEQYF. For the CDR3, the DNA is TGTGCCAGCAGCTTGGAGGGTGTCGTAGCCTACGAGCAGTACTTC.

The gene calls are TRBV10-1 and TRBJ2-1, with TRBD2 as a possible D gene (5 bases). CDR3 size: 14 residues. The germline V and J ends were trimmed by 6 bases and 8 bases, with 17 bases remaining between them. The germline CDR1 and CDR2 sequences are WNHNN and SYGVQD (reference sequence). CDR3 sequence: CASSPDLSVDEQFF. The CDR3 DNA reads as TGCGCCAGCAGCCCCGACCTTAGCGTGGATGAGCAGTTCTTC.

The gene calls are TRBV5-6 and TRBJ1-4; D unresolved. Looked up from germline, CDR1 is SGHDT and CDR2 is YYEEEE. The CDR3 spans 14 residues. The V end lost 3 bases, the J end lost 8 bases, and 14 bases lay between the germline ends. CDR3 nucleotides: TGTGCCAGCAGCTCGTATGGAGTTTGGGAAAAACTGTTTTTT. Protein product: CASSSYGVWEKLFF.

CDR3 DNA: TGTGCCAGCAGTGCTCGGGTGCCAAGCTCCTATAATTCACCCCTCCACTTT. Protein sequence: CASSARVPSSYNSPLHF. V gene TRBV2 combines with J gene TRBJ1-6; D is ambiguous. Germline CDR1 is SNHLY and CDR2 is FYNNEI. CDR3 length equals 17 residues. V gave up 4 bases and J gave up 0 bases, with 13 bases separating them. Looking up the rest from reference TRBV2 and TRBJ1-6 gives the full variable domain: EPEVTQTPSHQVTQMGQEVILRCVPISNHLYFYWYRQILGQKVEFLVSFYNNEISEKSEIFDDQFSVERPDGSNFTLKIRSTKLEDSAMYFCASSARVPSSYNSPLHFGNGTRLTVT.